The 8 T cell receptor beta chains below all came from one sample that was sequenced in a study of T cells in Graves' hyperthyroidism and ophthalmopathy. Template material for amplifying TCR beta CDR3 regions consisted of RNA transcripts. TCR CDR3 underwent first-round RT-PCR with the HTBI primer set. TCRdb re-called the multiplex PCR reads through MiXCR, storing one row per CDR3 protein. This table has under 350,000 distinct CDR3 sequences, about an eighth appearing once. Material: blood. The receptors were sampled from a woman aged 30 to 39 with Graves' hyperthyroidism that later progressed to Graves' ophthalmopathy.

The table lists this clonotype with many counts. V usage is TRBV20-1 and J usage is TRBJ1-5; D call uncertain. CDR1 is DFQATT, CDR2 SNEGSKA, per germline (reference sequence). The CDR3 consists of 16 residues. Trimming stripped 0 bases from V and 3 bases from J, with 15 bases between. This CDR3 reads CSARDQYWEANQPQHF. As DNA, the CDR3 is TGCAGTGCTAGAGATCAGTACTGGGAAGCCAATCAGCCCCAGCATTTT.

The table lists this clonotype with a few counts. The chain employs TRBV9 and TRBJ1-2; no clear D. This CDR3 has 13 amino acids. Trimming took 0 bases from V and 4 from J, leaving 7 bases between them. Germline V gives CDR1 SGDLS, CDR2 YYNGEE. The CDR3 here is CASSVEQSYGYTF. CDR3 in DNA: TGTGCCAGCAGCGTAGAACAGAGCTATGGCTACACCTTC.

This clonotype was detected many times. V usage is TRBV7-8 and J usage is TRBJ2-7; 7 bases fit TRBD2. The germline gives CDR1 SGHVS, CDR2 FQNEAQ. The ends lost 4 bases at V and 4 bases at J; junction bases unmatched: 4. The CDR3 loop spans 13 amino acids. The CDR3, as DNA: TGTGCCAGCAGCTACGGGACTACTTACGAGCAGTACTTC. This translates into CASSYGTTYEQYF.

The chain couples TRBV5-1 to TRBJ2-3; 9 bases align to TRBD2. V lost 4 bases and J lost 6; bases outside the gene matches: 9. CDR1 and CDR2 (germline): SGHRS, YFSETQ. The CDR3 extends over 15 amino acids. In nucleotides, the CDR3 is TGCGCCAGCAGCATACTAGCGGCGGGGGGGGATACGCAGTATTTT. Encoded protein: CASSILAAGGDTQYF.

In regard to this clonotype: This may stem from a read error, because a much larger clone lies one nucleotide away. Lacking the conserved final phenylalanine or tryptophan, this CDR3 likely reflects a read error. The rearrangement links TRBV13 to TRBJ1-6, with D possibly being TRBD1 (5 bases). CDR1 and CDR2 (germline): PRHDT, FYEKMQ (reference sequence). The CDR3 has 15 amino acids. The ends were cut back, 3 bases at V and 5 bases at J, with 11 bases in the middle. CDR3 amino acids: CASSLGRINNSPLHS. The CDR3 bases are TGTGCCAGCAGCTTGGGACGGATTAATAATTCACCCCTCCACTCT.

This clonotype was recorded many times. This chain uses TRBV28 with TRBJ2-7; D may be TRBD1 or TRBD2 (5 bases each). V lost 10 bases and J lost 1, with 14 bases in between. The CDR3 runs to 13 residues. Germline CDR1 and CDR2: MDHEN and SYDVKM. The CDR3 loop is CATRWGGSYEQYF. CDR3 nucleotide sequence: TGTGCCACCAGGTGGGGCGGGTCCTACGAGCAGTACTTC.

This clonotype was recorded at least ten times. The chain employs TRBV6-1 and TRBJ1-1, with D possibly being TRBD1 (6 bases). V gave up 3 bases and J gave up 5 bases, with 10 bases separating them. Germline loops: CDR1 MNHNS, CDR2 SASEGT. This CDR3 is 13 amino acids long. The CDR3 reads CASSDTGWTEAFF. CDR3 sequence (DNA): TGTGCCAGCAGTGATACAGGGTGGACTGAAGCTTTCTTT.

This clonotype was picked up many times. The J gene is TRBJ1-6, the V gene TRBV28; 7 bases agree with TRBD1. The junction had 8 bases not matched to a gene; V was cut back by 8 bases and J by 7 bases. CDR3 length: 14 amino acids. Germline CDR1 is MDHEN and CDR2 is SYDVKM. CDR3 sequence: CASRKGARNSPLHF. The CDR3 DNA is TGTGCCAGCCGGAAGGGGGCACGGAATTCACCCCTCCACTTT.